These 5 T cell receptor beta chains were all obtained from the same sample, sequenced in a study of blood T cell repertoires in COVID-19. Assay used: immunoSEQ multiplex PCR; TCRdb lists only in-frame clones, some missing. The sample records about 190,000 clones, about 86% being singletons. The sample consisted of peripheral blood. These receptors were obtained from a man aged 30 to 39 with active or convalescent COVID-19.

The chain combines TRBV5-3 with TRBJ2-3, with 7 nucleotides matching TRBD1. TRBV5-3 belongs to the ORF category, with a function that is uncertain. The CDR3 has 17 residues. J gave up 2 bases and V 3 bases, and 12 bases lay outside the gene matches. CDR3: CARSSNRWGQLTDTQYF. In nucleotides, the CDR3 is TGTGCCAGAAGCTCGAACCGCTGGGGACAGCTCACAGATACGCAGTATTTT.

The CDR3 bases are TGTGCCAGCAGCTTGGAGTGGGCTGACGATGGCTACACCTTC. Its protein product is CASSLEWADDGYTF. The chain employs TRBV5-5 and TRBJ1-2; D is undetermined. The CDR3 consists of 14 residues. V was trimmed by 0 bases and J by 6 bases, leaving 12 bases between them. Germline V gives CDR1 SGHKS, CDR2 YYEKEE (reference sequence).

The CDR3 loop reads CASSGPGGSTNEKLFF. The CDR3 DNA reads as TGTGCCAGCAGCGGGCCAGGGGGCTCAACTAATGAAAAACTGTTTTTT. The chain couples TRBV9 to TRBJ1-4; 8 positions match TRBD1. Germline assignment: CDR1 SGDLS and CDR2 YYNGEE. CDR3 length equals 16 residues. Losses at the gene ends were 3 bases for V and 0 bases for J; bases not matched to a gene: 4.

The chain recombines TRBV6-5 with TRBJ1-1; 7 bases fit TRBD1. CDR1 is MNHEY and CDR2 is SVGAGI in the germline V gene. J was trimmed by 4 bases and V by 10 bases; bases with no gene match: 6. This CDR3 region has 12 residues. The CDR3 here is CATWDSVTEAFF. CDR3 coding DNA: TGTGCCACTTGGGACAGCGTCACTGAAGCTTTCTTT.

The V call is TRBV6-5, the J call TRBJ2-5, with D possibly TRBD2 on 6 matching bases. Germline CDR1 and CDR2: MNHEY and SVGAGI. Trimming cost V 8 bases and J 4 bases, with 17 bases left between them. The CDR3 covers 14 residues. The CDR3 sequence: CASVAAPGRETQYF. The CDR3 DNA reads TGTGCCAGCGTTGCGGCTCCCGGGAGAGAGACCCAGTACTTC.